Sequencing of this T cell receptor beta chain was carried out in a study of cytomegalovirus exposure and HLA in healthy donors. Study-level background: Sequencing of 180 million or so T cells in an earlier analysis found 120 million or so unique TCR beta sequences.

In regard to this clone: Its target is not known.

Findings and limits, study-wide: In terms of immune exposure information, only CMV serostatus was available. Association with HLA alleles at 0.05 false discovery rate was found for roughly 17,000 TCR beta sequences in a later analysis.

V was pared by 3 bases and J by 0 bases, with 6 bases of the junction left unmatched. This CDR3 comprises 17 residues. CDR1 is SGHAT, CDR2 FQNNGV, per germline. The PCR employed 60 Vbeta primers together with 13 Jbeta primers. This table comes from immunoSEQ multiplex PCR, and its TCRdb copy is limited to in-frame clones, with some not included. This table has under 200,000 clones, almost 85% appearing once. V usage is TRBV11-2 and J usage is TRBJ2-4; the match to TRBD2 covers 9 bases. The sequenced material came from PBMCs. The TCR comes from a woman aged 45-60 years in good health and CMV-seronegative. DNA for the CDR3: TGTGCCAGCAGCTTTTTTAGCGGGGGACTAGCCAAAAACATTCAGTACTTC. This encodes CASSFFSGGLAKNIQYF. Combining the CDR3 with reference TRBV11-2 and TRBJ2-4 gives the whole variable domain EAGVAQSPRYKIIEKRQSVAFWCNPISGHATLYWYQQILGQGPKLLIQFQNNGVVDDSQLPKDRFSAERLKGVDSTLKIQPAKLEDSAVYLCASSFFSGGLAKNIQYFGAGTRLSVL.